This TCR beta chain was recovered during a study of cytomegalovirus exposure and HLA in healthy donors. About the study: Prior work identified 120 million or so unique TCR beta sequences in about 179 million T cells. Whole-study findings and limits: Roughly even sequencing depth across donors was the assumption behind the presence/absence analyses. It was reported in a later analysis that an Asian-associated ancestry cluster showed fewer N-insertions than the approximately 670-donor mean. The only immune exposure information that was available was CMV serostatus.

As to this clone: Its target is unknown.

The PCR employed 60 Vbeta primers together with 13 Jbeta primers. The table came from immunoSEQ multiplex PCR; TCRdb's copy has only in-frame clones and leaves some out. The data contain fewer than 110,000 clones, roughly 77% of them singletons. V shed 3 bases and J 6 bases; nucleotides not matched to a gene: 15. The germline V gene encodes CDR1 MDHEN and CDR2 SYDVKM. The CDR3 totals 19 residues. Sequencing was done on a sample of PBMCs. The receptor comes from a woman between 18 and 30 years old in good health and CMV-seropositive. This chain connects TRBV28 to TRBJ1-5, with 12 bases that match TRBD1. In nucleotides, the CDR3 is TGTGCCAGCAGTTTTGTATCTGGGGGACAGGGGGCGGCAAGTCAGCCCCAGCATTTT. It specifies CASSFVSGGQGAASQPQHF.